The entry that follows covers one T cell receptor (beta chain) sequence. Blood specimens came from baseline, cycle 4 day 1, and cycle 7 day 1. Assay: immunoSEQ multiplex PCR; the TCRdb copy retains only in-frame clones and omits some. The sample gives roughly 48,000 clones, about 87% of which show up once; 45% to 55% is in the top ten. This CDR3 is built from 13 residues. Trimming removed 0 bases from V and 3 bases from J, with 7 bases in between. Germline V gene lookup returns CDR1 SGHTS and CDR2 YDEGEE. This sample stems from a study of OX40 agonist ivuxolimab in advanced cancers. The sample was CD4+ or CD8+ T cells sorted from blood, taken in a trial of the OX40 agonist ivuxolimab. This TCR was recovered from an adult with an advanced solid tumor such as melanoma, head and neck, liver or kidney cancer. This rearrangement joins TRBV5-8 to TRBJ2-7; possibly TRBD2 for D (5 bases). This chain's CDR3 is CASSLGGNYEQYF. As DNA, the CDR3 is TGTGCCAGCAGCTTGGGAGGGAACTACGAGCAGTACTTC.